This TCR beta chain was found in a study of post-analysis software for immune sequencing data. General study points: Controls showed lower frequencies than patients for 5 or 6 TRBV segments, and TRBV5-6, TRBV5-1 and TRBV20-1 were among these.

Unique molecular identifiers were built into the TCR beta cDNA libraries. From the PCR reads, TCRdb called clonotypes with MiXCR, one entry per CDR3 protein. The sample lists about 160,000 distinct CDR3 sequences; roughly 35% were seen once. With regard to this clonotype: What it binds is not known.

CDR1 KGHDR and CDR2 SFDVKD come from the germline V gene. This CDR3 is 16 amino acids long. Trimming removed 5 bases from V and 11 bases from J, with 26 bases in between. This material consisted of blood, taken after autologous hematopoietic stem cell transplantation. The sequence came from a girl aged 10-17 years with multiple sclerosis. The chain recombines TRBV24-1 with TRBJ2-5, with D perhaps matching TRBD1 or TRBD2 (7 bases each). CDR3 in amino acids: CATSGLRQGGSNEQYF. The CDR3 DNA reads as TGTGCCACCAGTGGCCTAAGGCAGGGGGGGAGCAATGAGCAGTACTTC.